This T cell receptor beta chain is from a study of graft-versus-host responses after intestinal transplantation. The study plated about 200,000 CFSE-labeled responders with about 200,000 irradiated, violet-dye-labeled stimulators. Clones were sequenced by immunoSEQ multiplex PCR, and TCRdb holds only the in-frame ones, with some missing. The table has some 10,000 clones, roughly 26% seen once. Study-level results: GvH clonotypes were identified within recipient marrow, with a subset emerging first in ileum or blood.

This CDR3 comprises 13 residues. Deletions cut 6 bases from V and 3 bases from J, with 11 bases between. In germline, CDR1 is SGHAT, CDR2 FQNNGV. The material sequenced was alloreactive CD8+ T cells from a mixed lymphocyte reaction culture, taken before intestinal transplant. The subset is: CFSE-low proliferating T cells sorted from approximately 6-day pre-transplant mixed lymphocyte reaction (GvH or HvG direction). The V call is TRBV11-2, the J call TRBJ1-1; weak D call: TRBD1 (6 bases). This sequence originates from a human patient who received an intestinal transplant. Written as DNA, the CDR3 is TGTGCCAGCAGGGGGGCGTTGGACACTGAAGCTTTCTTT. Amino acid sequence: CASRGALDTEAFF.